This TCR beta chain was observed in a study of blood T cell repertoires in COVID-19. Across the study: Some COVID-19 samples were acute and others convalescent; all came from the United States, Italy and Spain. Sources were T cells, B-cell-depleted T cells, or PBMCs; the material itself was cDNA or gDNA.

Source study methods: Amplified reference gene primers provided the basis for estimating nucleated cell counts. Sequencing used immunoSEQ multiplex PCR; TCRdb keeps in-frame clones, though not all of them. For V, J and clone size, that table is used; D and trimming come from the DNA. The sample yields some 65,000 clones, approximately 79% seen once. The V gene lost 6 bases and the J gene lost 0 bases, with 14 bases spanning the gap. Germline V gene data show CDR1 as SGHNT and CDR2 as YYREEE (reference sequence). This CDR3 comprises 15 residues. This TCR came from a woman between 65 and 79 years old with acute or convalescent COVID-19. This chain connects TRBV5-4 to TRBJ2-3; D may be TRBD1 (6 bases). Sequencing was carried out using peripheral blood. CDR3 residues: CASTSDRSSTDTQYF. CDR3 sequence (DNA): TGTGCCAGCACTTCGGACAGATCTAGCACAGATACGCAGTATTTT.